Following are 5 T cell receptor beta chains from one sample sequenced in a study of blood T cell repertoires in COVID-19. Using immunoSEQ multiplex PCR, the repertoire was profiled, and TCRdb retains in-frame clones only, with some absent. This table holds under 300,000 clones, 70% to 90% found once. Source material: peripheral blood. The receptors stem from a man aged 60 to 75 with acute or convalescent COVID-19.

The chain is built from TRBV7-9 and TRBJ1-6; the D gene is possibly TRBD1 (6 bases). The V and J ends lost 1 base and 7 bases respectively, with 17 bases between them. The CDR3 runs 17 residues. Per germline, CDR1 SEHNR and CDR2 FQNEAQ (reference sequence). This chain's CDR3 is CASSLGGRRGRNSPLHF. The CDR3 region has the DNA TGTGCCAGCAGCTTAGGGGGACGGCGGGGGCGGAATTCACCCCTCCACTTT.

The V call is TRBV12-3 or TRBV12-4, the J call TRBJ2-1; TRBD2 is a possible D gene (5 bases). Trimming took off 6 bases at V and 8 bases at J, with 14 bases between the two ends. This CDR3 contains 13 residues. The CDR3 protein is CASRQLGMDEQFF. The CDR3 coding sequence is TGTGCCAGCAGACAACTAGGTATGGATGAGCAGTTCTTC.

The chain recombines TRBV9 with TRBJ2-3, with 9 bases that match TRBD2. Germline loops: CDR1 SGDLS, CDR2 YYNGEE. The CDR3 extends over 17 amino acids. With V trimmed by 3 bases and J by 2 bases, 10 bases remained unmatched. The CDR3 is CASSAGGGLAYTDTQYF. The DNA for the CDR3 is TGTGCCAGCAGCGCTGGGGGGGGACTAGCCTACACAGATACGCAGTATTTT.

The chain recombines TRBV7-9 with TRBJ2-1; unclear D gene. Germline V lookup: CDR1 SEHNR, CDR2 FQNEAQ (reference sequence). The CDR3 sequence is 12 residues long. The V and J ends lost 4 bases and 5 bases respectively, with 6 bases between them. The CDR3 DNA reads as TGTGCCAGCAGCTCCGACAACAATGAGCAGTTCTTC. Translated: CASSSDNNEQFF.

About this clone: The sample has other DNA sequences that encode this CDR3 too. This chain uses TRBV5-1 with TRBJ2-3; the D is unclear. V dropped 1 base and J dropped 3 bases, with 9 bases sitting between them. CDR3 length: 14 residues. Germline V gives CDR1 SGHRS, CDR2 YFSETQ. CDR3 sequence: CASSLIQVTDTQYF. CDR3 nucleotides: TGCGCCAGCAGCTTGATCCAGGTAACAGATACGCAGTATTTT.